The 21 T cell receptor beta chains below were found in one sample sequenced in a study of cytomegalovirus exposure and HLA in healthy donors. The PCR made use of 60 Vbeta and 13 Jbeta primers. Measured with immunoSEQ multiplex PCR; TCRdb has only the in-frame clones, and not every one. The table has around 180,000 clones, approximately 81% seen once. Sequenced: PBMCs. These receptor sequences come from a boy aged 2 to 10 in good health and CMV-seronegative.

The V call is TRBV5-4, the J call TRBJ2-2; D may be TRBD2 (6 bases). This CDR3 is built from 14 residues. Deletions cut 4 bases from V and 5 bases from J, with 12 bases between. In germline, CDR1 is SGHNT, CDR2 YYREEE (reference sequence). CDR3 residues: CASSQTSVTGELFF. CDR3 nucleotide sequence: TGTGCCAGCAGCCAGACTAGTGTAACCGGGGAGCTGTTTTTT.

The chain carries TRBV5-4 and TRBJ1-2; D not resolved. The CDR3 covers 13 residues. CDR1 SGHNT and CDR2 YYREEE come from the germline V gene (reference sequence). V lost 4 bases to trimming and J lost 3 bases, with 10 bases between them. The CDR3 spells CASSPAGDYGYTF. In DNA form, the CDR3 reads TGTGCCAGCAGCCCGGCCGGGGACTATGGCTACACCTTC. Complete variable domain (other parts from reference TRBV5-4 and TRBJ1-2): ETGVTQSPTHLIKTRGQQVTLRCSSQSGHNTVSWYQQALGQGPQFIFQYYREEENGRGNFPPRFSGLQFPNYSSELNVNALELDDSALYLCASSPAGDYGYTFGSGTRLTVV.

The genes are TRBV5-1 and TRBJ2-3, with D possibly being TRBD2 (5 bases). Germline CDR1 reads SGHRS; CDR2 reads YFSETQ. The CDR3 spans 16 residues. V shed 0 bases and J shed 6 bases, with 17 bases lying between them. In DNA, the CDR3 is TGCGCCAGCAGCTTGGGTACCGGACTTTTCTCGGATACGCAGTATTTT. It translates to CASSLGTGLFSDTQYF.

This clone was detected a few times. The chain joins TRBV11-2 to TRBJ2-1, with D perhaps matching TRBD2 (6 bases). V lost 10 bases to trimming and J lost 5 bases, with 18 bases between them. This CDR3 has 14 residues. The V gene's germline CDR1 is SGHAT and CDR2 FQNNGV. CDR3 nucleotides: TGTGCCACCAGGCCGGGGAGGTCAAACAATGAGCAGTTCTTC. Its translation: CATRPGRSNNEQFF.

The rearrangement joins TRBV25-1 to TRBJ2-7, with 8 bases lining up with TRBD1. The CDR3 totals 14 residues. Germline trimming cut 4 bases from V and 3 bases from J; bases unmatched to any gene: 5. Germline V gene lookup returns CDR1 MGHDK and CDR2 SYGVNS. The DNA for the CDR3 is TGTGCCAGCAGTGGAGGACAGGGAAGCTACGAGCAGTACTTC. Translating it yields CASSGGQGSYEQYF.

This chain joins TRBV6-5 and TRBJ2-2, with D possibly matching TRBD1 (5 bases). Germline CDR1 is MNHEY and CDR2 is SVGAGI. With 10 bases removed from V and 1 base from J, the gap between germline ends came to 16 bases. The CDR3 loop spans 15 amino acids. CDR3 nucleotide sequence: TGTGCCACCGCTTCCCCTCAGGGGAACACCGGGGAGCTGTTTTTT. It is translated as CATASPQGNTGELFF.

The gene calls are TRBV30 and TRBJ1-1, with 9 bases aligning to TRBD1. Germline values: CDR1 GTSNPN, CDR2 SVGIG (reference sequence). The CDR3 runs 14 residues. V was pared by 8 bases and J by 5 bases, with 12 bases of the junction left unmatched. The CDR3 region is CAGSQTGGRTEAFF. The CDR3 DNA reads as TGTGCCGGATCCCAGACAGGGGGACGTACTGAAGCTTTCTTT.

This chain joins TRBV18 and TRBJ2-3; 9 nucleotides align to TRBD2. Germline values: CDR1 KGHSH, CDR2 LQKENI. The CDR3 is made up of 17 amino acids. After removal of 1 base from V and 0 bases from J, the junction contained 5 bases not matched to a gene. The CDR3 sequence is CASSPLASGGSTDTQYF. In DNA form, the CDR3 reads TGTGCCAGCTCACCACTAGCCAGCGGGGGGAGCACAGATACGCAGTATTTT.

This chain links TRBV28 with TRBJ2-2; tentative D call: TRBD2 (6 bases). Germline V gives CDR1 MDHEN, CDR2 SYDVKM. The V end was cut by 5 bases, the J end by 1 base, with 14 bases between. This CDR3 is 16 amino acids long. CDR3 region: CASSPGLQLNTGELFF. In DNA form, the CDR3 reads TGTGCCAGCAGTCCGGGACTCCAACTGAACACCGGGGAGCTGTTTTTT. The full variable domain, its missing parts supplied by reference TRBV28 and TRBJ2-2, is DVKVTQSSRYLVKRTGEKVFLECVQDMDHENMFWYRQDPGLGLRLIYFSYDVKMKEKGDIPEGYSVSREKKERFSLILESASTNQTSMYLCASSPGLQLNTGELFFGEGSRLTVL.

This sequence joins TRBV6-1 and TRBJ2-2; 7 bases agree with TRBD2. Germline assignment: CDR1 MNHNS and CDR2 SASEGT. With 5 bases clipped from V and 8 bases from J, the junction kept 11 bases outside the gene matches. The CDR3 contains 15 residues. Here the CDR3 DNA reads TGTGCCAGCAGTCTTGCCGGGGGGTTGCCTGGGGAGCTGTTTTTT. Translating gives CASSLAGGLPGELFF.

V gene TRBV19 combines with J gene TRBJ2-1; D remains ambiguous. The CDR3 runs to 14 residues. The germline CDR1 and CDR2 sequences are LNHDA and SQIVND (reference sequence). Trimming pared 3 bases from V and 8 bases from J, leaving 14 bases between. CDR3 in amino acids: CASSIGQAWHEQFF. For the CDR3, the DNA is TGTGCCAGTAGTATTGGTCAAGCGTGGCATGAGCAGTTCTTC.

The chain is built from TRBV29-1 and TRBJ2-1; the match to TRBD2 covers 12 bases. There are 19 residues in the CDR3. J was trimmed by 3 bases and V by 1 base; bases with no gene match: 13. CDR1 SQVTM and CDR2 ANQGSEA come from the germline V gene. The CDR3 spells CSVEGHRTSGNLLYNEQFF. The DNA of the CDR3 is TGCAGCGTTGAAGGACACAGGACTAGCGGGAACCTACTCTACAATGAGCAGTTCTTC.

The table lists this clone with a few counts. V is TRBV28 and J is TRBJ2-5; 13 positions agree with TRBD2. CDR1 MDHEN and CDR2 SYDVKM come from the germline V gene. There are 15 residues in the CDR3. The junction had 6 bases not matched to a gene; V was cut back by 4 bases and J by 7 bases. The CDR3 DNA follows: TGTGCCAGCAGTTACGCCAGACTAGCGGGGGGGACCCAGTACTTC. Amino acids: CASSYARLAGGTQYF.

A few counts support this clone. The V gene is TRBV7-2, the J gene TRBJ1-5, with D tentatively TRBD1 (5 bases). V shed 5 bases and J shed 6 bases, with 14 bases lying between them. Germline CDR1 and CDR2: SGHTA and FQGNSA. CDR3 size: 14 residues. The CDR3, as DNA: TGTGCCAGCAGCCCAGGGCGGGGGTTTCAGCCCCAGCATTTT. This gives the protein CASSPGRGFQPQHF.

This clone was recorded only once. This sequence joins TRBV30 and TRBJ2-5; TRBD1 matches 7 bases. The J call may be incorrect, as the DNA end agrees better with TRBJ2-7. The CDR3 consists of 13 residues. CDR1 and CDR2 (germline): GTSNPN, SVGIG (reference sequence). Here the CDR3 reads CAWIRTGTYEQYF. CDR3 DNA sequence: TGTGCCTGGATCAGGACAGGAACCTACGAGCAGTACTTC.

V usage is TRBV2 and J usage is TRBJ2-5; 7 nucleotides agree with TRBD1. Germline V CDR1 and CDR2: SNHLY, FYNNEI. This CDR3 has 14 residues. Germline trimming cut 6 bases from V and 5 bases from J; bases unmatched to any gene: 9. CDR3 nucleotides: TGTGCCAGCAGGTTCGCAGGGGGTCAGGAGACCCAGTACTTC. This encodes CASRFAGGQETQYF. Drawing the rest from reference TRBV2 and TRBJ2-5, the complete variable domain is EPEVTQTPSHQVTQMGQEVILRCVPISNHLYFYWYRQILGQKVEFLVSFYNNEISEKSEIFDDQFSVERPDGSNFTLKIRSTKLEDSAMYFCASRFAGGQETQYFGPGTRLLVL.

V is TRBV10-2 and J is TRBJ2-7; possible D gene TRBD2, 5 bases. Germline assignment: CDR1 WSHSY and CDR2 SAAADI. Trimming removed 3 bases at V and 6 bases at J, with 6 bases between. The CDR3 spans 11 residues. The CDR3 DNA is TGCGCCAGCAGTGACGCGGGCGAGCAGTACTTC. Its protein product is CASSDAGEQYF.

The V gene is TRBV2, the J gene TRBJ2-6; 10 nucleotides agree with TRBD1. Germline trimming cut 6 bases from V and 0 bases from J; bases unmatched to any gene: 17. CDR3 size: 21 residues. Germline lookup yields CDR1 SNHLY and CDR2 FYNNEI. The CDR3 bases are TGTGCCAGCAGACCAGCCAATACTCCGGGGACAGGGGTCTCTGGGGCCAACGTCCTGACTTTC. Amino acid sequence: CASRPANTPGTGVSGANVLTF.

This chain connects TRBV6-6 to TRBJ1-5; 11 bases match TRBD1. V shed 5 bases and J 5 bases; nucleotides not matched to a gene: 8. The CDR3 runs to 16 residues. Germline CDR1 and CDR2: MNHNY and SVGAGI (reference sequence). The CDR3 DNA is TGTGCCAGCAGTCAGATAGGACAGGGGGCCTATCAGCCCCAGCATTTT. The encoded protein is CASSQIGQGAYQPQHF.

This rearrangement joins TRBV21-1 to TRBJ2-3; the D segment call TRBD2 is taken from the table without a DNA check. TRBV21-1 is a pseudogene. CDR3 length: 16 residues. The DNA for the CDR3 is TGTGCCAGCACCGACGTAGCGGGGAAGAGCACAGATACGCAGTATTTT. It is translated as CASTDVAGKSTDTQYF.

The J gene is TRBJ1-1, the V gene TRBV19, with TRBD1 matching over 7 bases. CDR1 is LNHDA and CDR2 is SQIVND in the germline V gene (reference sequence). There are 14 residues in the CDR3. Trimming took 4 bases from V and 1 from J; bases not matched to a gene: 3. CDR3 nucleotide sequence: TGTGCCAGTAGTACGGGACAGAAGAACACTGAAGCTTTCTTT. It translates to CASSTGQKNTEAFF.